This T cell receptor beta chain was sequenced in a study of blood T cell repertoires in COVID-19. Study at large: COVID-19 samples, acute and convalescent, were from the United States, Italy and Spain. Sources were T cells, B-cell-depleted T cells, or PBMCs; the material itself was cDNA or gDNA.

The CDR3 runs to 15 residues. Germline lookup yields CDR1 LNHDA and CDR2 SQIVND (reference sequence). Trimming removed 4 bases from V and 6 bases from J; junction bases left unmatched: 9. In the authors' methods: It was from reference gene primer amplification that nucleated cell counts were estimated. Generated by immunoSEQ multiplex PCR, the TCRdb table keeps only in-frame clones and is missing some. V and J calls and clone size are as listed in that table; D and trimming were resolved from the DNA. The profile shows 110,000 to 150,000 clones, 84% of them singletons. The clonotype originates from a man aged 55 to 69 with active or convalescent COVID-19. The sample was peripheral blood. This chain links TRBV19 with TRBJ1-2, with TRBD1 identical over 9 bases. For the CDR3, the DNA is TGTGCCAGTAGTAAATACCCGGGACAGGGTGATGGCTACACCTTC. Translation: CASSKYPGQGDGYTF.